This T cell receptor beta chain was identified during a study of T cells after yellow fever vaccination. Using its own MiXCR run on the 5' RACE reads, TCRdb lists one record per CDR3 protein. The data show a few hundred thousand distinct CDR3 sequences, about a sixth seen once. CDR1 and CDR2 (germline): MNHEY, SVGAGI. This CDR3 is 16 amino acids long. The V segment lost 4 bases and the J segment 3 bases; nucleotides outside the gene matches: 11. J is TRBJ2-5 and V is TRBV6-5; 7 bases fit TRBD1. This receptor was obtained from a man aged 18 to 29 who received the YFV17D yellow fever vaccine. The sample here was PBMCs, taken about 5 days after the first yellow fever vaccination. CDR3 DNA: TGTGCCAGCAGTTCGCCCCGGACAGGAACCAAAGAGACCCAGTACTTC. This sequence encodes CASSSPRTGTKETQYF.